A selection of T cell receptor beta chains follows, all from one sample in a study of cytomegalovirus exposure and HLA in healthy donors. The repertoire was sequenced with immunoSEQ multiplex PCR; TCRdb's copy has only in-frame clones and lacks some. The sample gives 150,000 or so clones, 75% to 90% of which show up once; 4.5% to 5.5% is in the top ten. Sequencing input: PBMCs. The receptors come from a woman between 45 and 60 years old in good health and CMV-seropositive. The conserved cysteine and the conserved F or W are not part of the CDR3 here.

j_call v_call cdr3_aa
TRBJ2-3 TRBV7-9 ASSSLSGADTQY
TRBJ1-2 TRBV11-2 ASSPRPLVQYGYT
TRBJ1-2 TRBV18 ASSPPTLMGDSYGYT
TRBJ2-5 TRBV28 ATESSGSHETQY
TRBJ2-7 TRBV19 ASSKNTGSYEQY
TRBJ2-1 TRBV7-2 ASSLDRADNEQF
TRBJ1-3 TRBV6-5 ASRIDRGRNTIY
TRBJ1-5 TRBV15 ATSRGQNQPQH
TRBJ1-1 TRBV18 ASSPGGAIKAEAF
TRBJ2-7 TRBV7-7 ASSPVSYEQY
TRBJ1-2 TRBV29-1 SGSRGDDYGYT
TRBJ2-2 TRBV4-2 ASSQRTGEYTGELF
TRBJ2-3 TRBV23-1 ASKTDRVCCMNGTDTQY
TRBJ2-1 TRBV4-3 ASSGEIRTSNEQF
TRBJ1-6 TRBV7-9 ASRSSGRTNSPLH
TRBJ2-2 TRBV18 ASSPRQVATGELF
TRBJ2-5 TRBV4-3 ASSQAGLAGEVVETQY
TRBJ2-1 TRBV19 ASSIDLGLAGPYNEQF
TRBJ2-7 TRBV28 ASNLGQRQY
TRBJ2-3 TRBV7-2 ASSGEGGTQY
TRBJ2-1 TRBV7-2 TSSSRAGGVFGNEQF
TRBJ2-7 TRBV10-3 AISESLPGQGGEQY
TRBJ1-1 TRBV6-4 ANGGTGCSVAEAF
TRBJ1-2 TRBV28 ASSFSGGSLYGYT
TRBJ1-1 TRBV6-5 ASRQQGAREAF
TRBJ2-5 TRBV9 ASAPGLAVYETQY
TRBJ2-1 TRBV15 ATGTGYYNEQF
TRBJ2-1 TRBV7-3 ASSLAGGNNEQF